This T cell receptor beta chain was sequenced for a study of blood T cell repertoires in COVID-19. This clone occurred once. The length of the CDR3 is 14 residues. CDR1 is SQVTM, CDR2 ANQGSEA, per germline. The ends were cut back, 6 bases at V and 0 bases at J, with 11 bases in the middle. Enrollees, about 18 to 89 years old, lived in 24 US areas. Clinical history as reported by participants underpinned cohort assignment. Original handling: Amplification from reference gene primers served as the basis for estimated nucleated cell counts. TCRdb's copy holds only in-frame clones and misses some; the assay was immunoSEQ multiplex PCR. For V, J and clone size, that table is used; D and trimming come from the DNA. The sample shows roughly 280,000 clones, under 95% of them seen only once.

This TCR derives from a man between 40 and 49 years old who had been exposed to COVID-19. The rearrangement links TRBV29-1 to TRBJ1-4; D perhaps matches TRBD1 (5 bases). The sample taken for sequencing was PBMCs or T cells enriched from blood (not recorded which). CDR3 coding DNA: TGCAGCGTGGGTGACAGTCCAACTAATGAAAAACTGTTTTTT. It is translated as CSVGDSPTNEKLFF.